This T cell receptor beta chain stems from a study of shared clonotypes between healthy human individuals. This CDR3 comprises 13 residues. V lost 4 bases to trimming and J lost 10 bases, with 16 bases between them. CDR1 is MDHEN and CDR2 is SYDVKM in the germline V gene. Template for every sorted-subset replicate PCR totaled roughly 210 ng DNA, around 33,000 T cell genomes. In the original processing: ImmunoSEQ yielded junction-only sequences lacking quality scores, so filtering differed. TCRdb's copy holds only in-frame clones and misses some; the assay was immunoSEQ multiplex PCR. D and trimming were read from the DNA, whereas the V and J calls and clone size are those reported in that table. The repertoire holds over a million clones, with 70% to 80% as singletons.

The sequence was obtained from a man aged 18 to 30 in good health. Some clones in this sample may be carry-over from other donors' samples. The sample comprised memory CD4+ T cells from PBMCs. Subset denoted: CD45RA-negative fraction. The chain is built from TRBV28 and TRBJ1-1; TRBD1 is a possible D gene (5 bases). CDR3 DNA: TGTGCCAGCAGTTCCCGGGACCCACGCCCAGCTTTCTTT. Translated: CASSSRDPRPAFF.